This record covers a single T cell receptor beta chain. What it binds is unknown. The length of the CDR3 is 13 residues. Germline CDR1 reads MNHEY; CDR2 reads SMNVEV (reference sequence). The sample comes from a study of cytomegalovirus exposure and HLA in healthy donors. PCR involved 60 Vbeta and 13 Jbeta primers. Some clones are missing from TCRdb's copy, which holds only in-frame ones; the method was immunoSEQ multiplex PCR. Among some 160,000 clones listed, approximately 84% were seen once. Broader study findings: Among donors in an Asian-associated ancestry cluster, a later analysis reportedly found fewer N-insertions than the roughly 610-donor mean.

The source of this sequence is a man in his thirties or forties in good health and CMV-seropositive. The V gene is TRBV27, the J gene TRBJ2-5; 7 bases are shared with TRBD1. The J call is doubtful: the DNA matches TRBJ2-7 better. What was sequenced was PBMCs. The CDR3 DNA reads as TGTGCCAGCAGTCCAAGACAGGGTATCGAGCAGTACTTC. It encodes CASSPRQGIEQYF.